Below, 10 T cell receptor beta chains from the same sample are listed, as sequenced in a study of cytomegalovirus exposure and HLA in healthy donors. This PCR relied on a set of 60 Vbeta primers and 13 Jbeta primers. Measured with immunoSEQ multiplex PCR; TCRdb has only the in-frame clones, and not every one. The repertoire holds 50,000 to 60,000 clones, with roughly 74% as singletons. The specimen was PBMCs. The receptor source for this set is a female donor in good health and CMV-seronegative.

This clone has just a few counts. The chain has TRBV9 and TRBJ2-5; 9 bases align to TRBD2. V was clipped by 7 bases and J by 4 bases; unmatched bases: 14. The CDR3 totals 16 residues. CDR1 is SGDLS and CDR2 is YYNGEE in the germline V gene. CDR3 sequence (DNA): TGTGCCAGCCAGGAATGGGCGGGGGGGCCTCGAGAGACCCAGTACTTC. It translates to CASQEWAGGPRETQYF.

The chain combines TRBV6-5 with TRBJ1-6, with 8 bases aligning to TRBD1. Germline V gene data show CDR1 as MNHEY and CDR2 as SVGAGI. The CDR3 runs to 14 residues. Trimming cost V 6 bases and J 6 bases; bases outside gene matches: 4. The CDR3 coding sequence is TGTGCCAGCAGAGGGACAGGAGCTAATTCACCCCTCCACTTT. Its protein is CASRGTGANSPLHF.

The chain joins TRBV6-6 to TRBJ1-4; TRBD1 is a possible D gene (6 bases). The germline CDR1 and CDR2 sequences are MNHNY and SVGAGI (reference sequence). The CDR3 length is 16 residues. V was clipped by 2 bases and J by 4 bases, with 14 bases between them. CDR3 DNA: TGTGCCAGCAGTTACCCACAGGGCGGTGTTAATGAAAAACTGTTTTTT. It encodes CASSYPQGGVNEKLFF.

The chain links TRBV18 to TRBJ1-3; perhaps TRBD1 as D (5 bases). V was shortened by 3 bases and J by 2 bases, with 20 bases between the two germline ends. CDR3 length equals 18 residues. The germline V gene has CDR1 KGHSH and CDR2 LQKENI. The CDR3 is CASSPYRNPDSPGNTIYF. The CDR3 coding sequence is TGTGCCAGCTCACCCTACCGAAACCCCGACAGTCCTGGAAACACCATATATTTT.

The chain joins TRBV6-6 to TRBJ1-1; possibly TRBD1 for D (6 bases). CDR1 and CDR2 from the germline V gene are MNHNY and SVGAGI (reference sequence). Trimming took 0 bases from V and 3 from J, leaving 11 bases between them. This CDR3 comprises 15 residues. Here the CDR3 reads CASSYSRAGDTEAFF. The CDR3 nucleotides are TGTGCCAGCAGTTACTCGCGGGCAGGGGACACTGAAGCTTTCTTT.

This rearrangement joins TRBV7-9 to TRBJ1-4; TRBD1 aligns across 9 bases. CDR1 and CDR2 from the germline V gene are SEHNR and FQNEAQ (reference sequence). There are 15 residues in the CDR3. Unmatched junction bases numbered 7, after V lost 5 bases and J lost 6 bases. The CDR3 reads CASSPGDRDHEKLFF. The CDR3 DNA is TGTGCCAGCAGCCCTGGGGACAGGGACCATGAAAAACTGTTTTTT.

V gene TRBV11-2 combines with J gene TRBJ2-3, with 8 bases fitting TRBD2. Losses at the gene ends were 1 base for V and 0 bases for J; bases not matched to a gene: 9. Germline loops: CDR1 SGHAT, CDR2 FQNNGV. The CDR3 extends over 18 amino acids. The CDR3 reads CASSLASGGVQSTDTQYF. CDR3 DNA sequence: TGTGCCAGCAGCTTAGCCAGCGGGGGCGTTCAAAGCACAGATACGCAGTATTTT. The complete variable domain, with remaining parts taken from reference TRBV11-2 and TRBJ2-3, reads EAGVAQSPRYKIIEKRQSVAFWCNPISGHATLYWYQQILGQGPKLLIQFQNNGVVDDSQLPKDRFSAERLKGVDSTLKIQPAKLEDSAVYLCASSLASGGVQSTDTQYFGPGTRLTVL.

In regard to this clone: A junction boundary mismatches the germline segment, possibly from a read error. This sample also contains other DNA sequences that code for the same CDR3. The chain recombines TRBV11-3 with TRBJ1-1; TRBD1 matches 9 bases. CDR1 is SGHNT, CDR2 YENEEA, per germline. The CDR3 spans 15 residues. The DNA of the CDR3 is TGTGCCAGCAGCGCCAAGGGGACAGGGAACACTGAAGCCTTCTTT. Translating gives CASSAKGTGNTEAFF.

The chain joins TRBV2 to TRBJ1-5, with TRBD1 as a possible D gene (5 bases). The CDR3 has 15 residues. Trimming took off 5 bases at V and 5 bases at J, with 16 bases between the two ends. Per germline, CDR1 SNHLY and CDR2 FYNNEI. In DNA, the CDR3 is TGTGCCAGCAGTCCTGAGGTAGGGGTATATCAGCCCCAGCATTTT. This encodes CASSPEVGVYQPQHF.

This chain uses TRBV7-2 with TRBJ2-1; D is unresolved. Germline assignment: CDR1 SGHTA and CDR2 FQGNSA. V gave up 2 bases and J gave up 5 bases, with 7 bases separating them. The CDR3 has 13 residues. The CDR3 bases are TGTGCCAGCAGCTTAAGCCGGGACAATGAGCAGTTCTTC. Translation gives CASSLSRDNEQFF.